This T cell receptor beta chain was recorded in a study of blood T cell dynamics during melanoma immunotherapy (TCRdb year 2020). For the wider study: Patients with metastatic melanoma were treated with first-line pembrolizumab or nivolumab plus ipilimumab as standard of care in the United Kingdom. Peripheral T cell receptor repertoires of metastatic melanoma patients were profiled before and after one cycle of checkpoint inhibitor therapy to find early correlates of response. Consecutive patients formed a training cohort, and a further independent group of patients from the same centre was pooled into an external validation set.

Reading from cysteine to phenylalanine, the CDR3 counts 14 amino acids. Only the CDR3 DNA stays, 42 bases, in frame from base 1. CDR1 and CDR2 are read off the germline V gene (reference sequence) as MNHEY and SMNVEV. V is clipped by 2 bases and J by 3 bases, and the sequence between their germline boundaries is 11 bases long. Details on this clone: Its antigen remains undetermined. No clone much larger than this one lies a single base away; base qualities are absent.

A fixed 40 ng of plasma cell-free DNA was loaded for every cfDNA sample. Following the manufacturer instructions, the immunoSEQ TCRb Assay kit was used to amplify TCR beta CDR3 sequences from genomic DNA. The KAPA Library Quantification Kit for Illumina platforms was used to quantify the pooled libraries by qPCR. Pooled libraries were clustered at roughly 0.55-1.1 pM and sequenced on an Illumina NextSeq 500. The study's own analysis went as follows. TCR data were analyzed with immunoSEQ ANALYZER and the R LymphoSeq package. A rearrangement efficiency score was calculated as productive divided by the sum of productive and non-productive CDR3 sequences. Clonality was measured with the Gini coefficient and diversity with the Renyi index at alpha=1, and both measures were compared pairwise between timepoints within each patient. Clonal relatedness, based on an edit distance of 3, and repertoire similarity, based on the Bhattacharyya coefficient, were both computed in LymphoSeq. Linear discriminant analysis on week-3 changes in clonality and diversity was built with the R MASS and caret packages to classify response. TCRdb carries this immuneACCESS record with in-frame sequences only. Its versions omit some clonotypes, under half of them owing to an unresolved V gene in the studies checked, with the rest unexplained. V and J calls and clone size are given by that table; D and trimming were obtained from the DNA. This sample's table carries roughly 41 clones.

The time point label here, explained by the study, means: pre-treatment baseline. Blood was sampled before treatment (T0) and at week 3 (W3), after the first cycle of checkpoint blockade. Except for a couple of patients with rapid clinical progression, response was assessed 12 weeks after the first infusion by RECIST 1.1; disease control meant complete response, partial response or stable disease. Patients were not eligible if they had prior systemic cancer treatment, concomitant immunosuppressant therapy or synchronous other active malignancies. TCR beta was sequenced in both bulk PBMC and plasma cell-free DNA in order to track circulating cells as well as T cell turnover. Results and caveats for the whole study, not just this receptor: From T0 to W3, the cfDNA rearrangement efficiency score rose in patients who achieved disease control but not in progressors, a change suggesting increased peripheral T cell turnover. The study was unable to establish whether the T cell clones driving the repertoire changes were melanoma-specific or instead reflected general immune activation. The relatively small sample size was acknowledged as potentially limiting generalization of the results.

The starting material was cell-free DNA from blood, obtained from a patient treated with checkpoint blockade. This specimen's cell subset or site label, per the study, means: plasma cell-free DNA. The sequence joins TRBV27 to TRBJ2-7; TRBD1 is possibly the D segment (5 matching bases). This clonotype was sampled from a human donor with melanoma. Some clones in this sample may be carry-over from other donors' samples. The CDR3 reads as follows: CASSLGQGDYEQYF. In nucleotide form, the sequence is TGTGCCAGCAGTTTAGGGCAGGGTGACTACGAGCAGTACTTC.